The entry that follows covers one T cell receptor beta chain sequence. The antigen remains unidentified. The CDR3 extends over 14 amino acids. Germline CDR1 and CDR2: GTSNPN and SVGIG (reference sequence). V dropped 3 bases and J dropped 7 bases, with 16 bases sitting between them. The sample is drawn from a study of T cell responses to AZD1222 COVID-19 vaccine. Study information: Whether given at about 4 or about 12 weeks, second doses were pooled. Study-wide results and limits: Clonal diversity was possibly underestimated, and the donors were mostly white British, with more females. Within unmutated variant regions lay the reported targets of nearly half of spike-specific TCRs. Repertoires in all cases were sampled only once the peak T cell response had passed.

Here immunoSEQ multiplex PCR was the method, and the copy in TCRdb shows in-frame clones only, minus some. The data hold about 110,000 clones, with 91% observed a single time. The genes are TRBV30 and TRBJ1-5, with D tentatively TRBD1 (5 bases). The receptor comes from an adult in good health. The sample here was peripheral blood, taken on day 0 of AZD1222 vaccination. As DNA, the CDR3 is TGTGCCTGGAGCCGGGACTGGGGAGGCCAGCCCCAGCATTTT. It encodes CAWSRDWGGQPQHF.